This T cell receptor beta chain was retrieved from a study of early T cells in non-severe SARS-CoV-2 infection. On the study more broadly: Investigators sequenced bulk RNA drawn from unsorted whole blood, and chains remained unpaired.

This clonotype has at least ten counts. From the 5' RACE reads, TCRdb called clonotypes with MiXCR, one entry per CDR3 protein. The sample consists of about 25,000 distinct CDR3 sequences, more than 4.5% of them appearing once. This receptor was identified in an adult who was a healthcare worker with PCR-confirmed SARS-CoV-2 infection or an uninfected control (not recorded which). Sequencing was done on a sample of whole blood.

This CDR3 is CASSRRGLAGANSSYNEQFF. The CDR3 region has the DNA TGTGCCAGCAGCCGGCGAGGACTAGCGGGGGCTAACAGCTCCTACAATGAGCAGTTCTTC. The chain has TRBV11-2 and TRBJ2-1, with 13 positions matching TRBD2. V was clipped by 5 bases and J by 0 bases; unmatched bases: 13. In germline, CDR1 is SGHAT, CDR2 FQNNGV. This CDR3 comprises 20 residues. The variable domain in full, completed from reference TRBV11-2 and TRBJ2-1, reads EAGVAQSPRYKIIEKRQSVAFWCNPISGHATLYWYQQILGQGPKLLIQFQNNGVVDDSQLPKDRFSAERLKGVDSTLKIQPAKLEDSAVYLCASSRRGLAGANSSYNEQFFGPGTRLTVL.